Listed below are T cell receptor beta chains from one sample, sequenced in a study of CD8 T cells in Susac syndrome. TCRdb reanalysed the immunoSEQ multiplex PCR reads using MiXCR and keeps one entry per CDR3 protein. The sample contains approximately 70,000 distinct CDR3 sequences, 90% to 95% of which appear only once. Sequencing was done on a sample of CD8+ T cells from PBMCs. The receptor set was obtained from a human donor with multiple sclerosis. The CDR3 runs from the conserved cysteine through the conserved F or W. Size is stated for part of the rows, as once, few or many counts, or as a class when the clone is expanded.

-	TRBJ2-7	TRBV5-6	CASSFTTAYEQYF
-	TRBJ2-5	TRBV25-1	CASNDRGVETQYF
-	TRBJ2-1	TRBV7-9	CASSIQTRGPIF
-	TRBJ2-7	TRBV29-1	CSVESWTESSSYEQYF
-	TRBJ2-7	TRBV6-5	CASSYSGGSLVGQYF
-	TRBJ2-2	TRBV30	CAWSIQGTGELFF
-	TRBJ2-7	TRBV19	CATGTGTYEQYF
-	TRBJ2-4	TRBV28	CASSSTGIQYF
once	TRBJ1-4	TRBV4-1	CASSQSGGWSEKLFF
-	TRBJ2-5	TRBV18	CASSSAGPLRWETQYF
once	TRBJ2-3	TRBV6-1	CASSRGEGEGSDTQYF
-	TRBJ2-7	TRBV20-1	CSARDRDGLYEQYF
-	TRBJ1-2	TRBV20-1	CSATLGGDSDGYTF
-	TRBJ1-1	TRBV25-1	CASSEYGAGETEAFF
-	TRBJ1-1	TRBV25-1	CASSVSVGTEAFF
few	TRBJ2-5	TRBV3-1	CASSQDGGGARETQYF
-	TRBJ2-1	TRBV4-3	CASSQVLAGYNEQFF
-	TRBJ2-1	TRBV12-3/TRBV12-4	CASSLDPEQQFF
-	TRBJ2-3	TRBV25-1	CASSELTDTDTQYF
once	TRBJ1-5	TRBV19	CASSIDLDSNQPQHF
-	TRBJ1-6	TRBV4-3	CASSQDGSGVSSPLHF
once	TRBJ2-1	TRBV29-1	CSVTGTGFNNEQFF
-	TRBJ2-7	TRBV28	CASSLKGSGEQYF
-	TRBJ2-7	TRBV23-1	CASSQFDEQYF
-	TRBJ2-7	TRBV20-1	CSAITDTSYEQYF
-	TRBJ2-5	TRBV3-1	CASSQDVIETQYF
-	TRBJ2-7	TRBV28	CASSPPGLEQYF
-	TRBJ1-2	TRBV3-1	CASSQAAGGGYTF
once	TRBJ1-5	TRBV7-2	CASSLNLPGQPQHF
-	TRBJ2-7	TRBV29-1	CSVEDPVTYEQYF
-	TRBJ1-1	TRBV29-1	CSVVGADWAFF
-	TRBJ1-5	TRBV20-1	CSALGTGDNQPQHF
-	TRBJ2-3	TRBV30	CAWSVGSGGVTDTQYF